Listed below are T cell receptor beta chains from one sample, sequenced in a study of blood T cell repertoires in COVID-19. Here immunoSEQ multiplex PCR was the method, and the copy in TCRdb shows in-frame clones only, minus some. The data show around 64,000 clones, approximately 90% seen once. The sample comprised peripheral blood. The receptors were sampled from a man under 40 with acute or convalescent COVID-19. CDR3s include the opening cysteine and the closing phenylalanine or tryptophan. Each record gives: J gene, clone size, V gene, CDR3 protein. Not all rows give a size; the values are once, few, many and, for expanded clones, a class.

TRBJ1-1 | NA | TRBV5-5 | CASSSITGANTEAFF
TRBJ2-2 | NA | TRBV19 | CATRWQINTGELFF
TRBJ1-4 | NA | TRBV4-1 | CASSQVRGRDNEKLFF
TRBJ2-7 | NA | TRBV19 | CASTQEPGSYEQYF
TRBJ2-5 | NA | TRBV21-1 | CASSKRSDREKETQYF
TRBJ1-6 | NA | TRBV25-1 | CASSESGGAGSPLHF
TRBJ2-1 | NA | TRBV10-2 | CASSEWGSGIVGNEQFF
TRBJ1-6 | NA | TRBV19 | CASSIGQPYNSPLHF
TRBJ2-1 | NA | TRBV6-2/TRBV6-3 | CASSYPGGIDASSYNEQFF
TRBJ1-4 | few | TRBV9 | CASSPRLPGQGNEKLFF
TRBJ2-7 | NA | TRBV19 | CASSPGQHYEQYF
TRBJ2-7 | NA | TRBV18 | CASSPKGTASLYEQYF
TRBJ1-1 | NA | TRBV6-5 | CASSYVGRGAKLEAFF
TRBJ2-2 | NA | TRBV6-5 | CASTWEGELFF
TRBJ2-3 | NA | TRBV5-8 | CASSLRSGASTDTQYF
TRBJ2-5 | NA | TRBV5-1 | CASSQGLAGEETQYF
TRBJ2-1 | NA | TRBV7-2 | CASSSLSSYNEQFF
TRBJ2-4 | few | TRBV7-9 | CASSLVAGLNIQYF
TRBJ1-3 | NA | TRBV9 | CASSRSPNSGNTIYF
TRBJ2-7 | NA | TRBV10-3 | CAISESAGLASYEQYF
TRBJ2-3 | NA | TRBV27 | CASSSALSGRALSDTQYF
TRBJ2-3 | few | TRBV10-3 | CAISESRGSDTQYF
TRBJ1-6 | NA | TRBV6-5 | CASLDRGSLNSPLHF
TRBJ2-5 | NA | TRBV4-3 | CASSHALQGNLGETQYF
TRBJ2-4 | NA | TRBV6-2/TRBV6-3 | CASSYSPTRLLAKNIQYF
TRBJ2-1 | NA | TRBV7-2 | CASSFSDRANEQFF
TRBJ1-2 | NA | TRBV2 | CASSYRGNYGYTF
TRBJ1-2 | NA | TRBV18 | CASSPAGFYGYTF
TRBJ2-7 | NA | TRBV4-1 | CASSQISPPGKGNYEQYF
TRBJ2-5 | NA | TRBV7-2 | CAISDYVQETQYF
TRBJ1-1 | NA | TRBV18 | CASSPPGEDRGKAFF
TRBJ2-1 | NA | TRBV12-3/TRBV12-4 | CASSLIRGNEQFF
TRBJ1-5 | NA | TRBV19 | CASSDRFMGHAGVNQPQHF
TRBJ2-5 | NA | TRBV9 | CASSVGAGTSGIGQETQYF
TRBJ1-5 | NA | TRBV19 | CASHGRAAKQPQHF
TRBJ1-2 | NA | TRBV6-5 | CASSSPGSSNYGYTF
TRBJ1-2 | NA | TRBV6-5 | CASKEGSNYGYTF